The clone carrying this T cell receptor beta chain came up many times. Its antigen is as yet unknown. These data are taken from a study of human T cells and chemical hapten exposure. Study background: TCR yields per sample varied mostly from small pooled library volume differences.

V gave up 3 bases and J gave up 4 bases, with 18 bases separating them. The CDR3 has 16 residues. The study's findings and limits: The formation of large CDR3 similarity clusters by expanded TCRs significantly exceeded that of controls. As the donors had alopecia, their immune response may differ from healthy people's.

Using its own MiXCR run on the RACE reads, TCRdb lists one record per CDR3 protein. The table has fewer than 100,000 distinct CDR3 sequences, 11% seen once. Indicated time point: patch test 3, about 24 weeks after DPC sensitization. Treatment denoted: therapeutic diphenylcyclopropenone sensitization with weekly scalp DPC. The sample was whole blood, taken in connection with sensitization to the hapten diphenylcyclopropenone (DPC). The sequence was obtained from a woman under 40 with alopecia areata. Some clones in this sample may be carry-over from other donors' samples. The chain employs TRBV12-3 or TRBV12-4 and TRBJ1-2; D not resolved. The CDR3, as DNA: TGTGCCAGCAGTTTGTCCGCAGGCGCAAAAATCTATGGCTACACCTTC. This sequence encodes CASSLSAGAKIYGYTF.